This TCR beta chain was captured by sequencing in a study of blood T cell repertoires in COVID-19. Study background: PBMCs, B-cell-depleted T cells, or T cells provided the cDNA or gDNA that made up the material.

This clone was counted only a few times. As originally analysed: Using reference gene primer amplification, nucleated cell counts were estimated. TCRdb's copy holds only in-frame clones and misses some; the assay was immunoSEQ multiplex PCR. Clone size and the V and J calls come from that table; the DNA yielded D and trimming. This table has some 82,000 clones, 91% appearing once. The ends lost 4 bases at V and 0 bases at J; junction bases unmatched: 7. The CDR3 is made up of 16 amino acids. Per germline, CDR1 MNHEY and CDR2 SVGEGT. This TCR was recovered from a woman in her fifties or sixties in a cohort sampled during active COVID-19. V is TRBV6-2 or TRBV6-3 and J is TRBJ2-7, with 9 bases aligning to TRBD1. The sample taken for sequencing was peripheral blood. Written as DNA, the CDR3 is TGTGCCAGCAGTTTCCCTGGGACAGGGCCCTCCTACGAGCAGTACTTC. Protein product: CASSFPGTGPSYEQYF.